Listed here are 23 T cell receptor beta chains from one sample, sequenced in a study of shared clonotypes between healthy human individuals. Libraries were prepared by immunoSEQ multiplex PCR; TCRdb keeps only in-frame clonotypes and omits some of them. The sample has about 870,000 clones; approximately 92% are singletons. CD45RO negativity and positive selection for CCR7 defined naive CD8 cells, a population that excluded terminally differentiated effector memory CD45RA+ cells. The sequencing sample was made of naive CD8+ T cells sorted from blood. The receptors here all came from a man between 25 and 39 years old in good health.

V and J are TRBV28 and TRBJ2-3; 8 bases line up with TRBD1. V dropped 5 bases and J dropped 3; count of bases not matched to a gene: 7. This CDR3 has 15 residues. CDR1 is MDHEN and CDR2 is SYDVKM in the germline V gene. Here the CDR3 DNA reads TGTGCCAGCAGTCTTGGACAGGGCCTTACAGATACGCAGTATTTT. Translated, it gives CASSLGQGLTDTQYF.

This clone was picked up one time. This rearrangement joins TRBV5-6 to TRBJ2-7; 8 bases line up with TRBD2. The ends lost 5 bases at V and 2 bases at J; junction bases unmatched: 6. The germline CDR1 and CDR2 sequences are SGHDT and YYEEEE. The CDR3 length is 14 residues. CDR3 in amino acids: CASSPGTRAYEQYF. The CDR3 nucleotides read TGTGCCAGCAGTCCCGGGACTAGAGCCTACGAGCAGTACTTC.

This sequence joins TRBV14 and TRBJ2-1; tentative D call: TRBD2 (6 bases). CDR1 is SGHDN and CDR2 is FVKESK in the germline V gene. The CDR3 runs 15 residues. V was pared by 0 bases and J by 7 bases, with 13 bases between. CDR3 nucleotide sequence: TGTGCCAGCAGCCAAGAACCGGGAGCTGTGAATGAGCAGTTCTTC. It codes for CASSQEPGAVNEQFF.

The CDR3 DNA follows: TGTGCCATCAGTGCCCAGTACCAAGAGACCCAGTACTTC. Its translation: CAISAQYQETQYF. The rearrangement links TRBV10-3 to TRBJ2-5; D uncertain. Trimming took 4 bases from V and 0 from J, leaving 6 bases between them. The CDR3 has 13 residues. Germline V gives CDR1 ENHRY, CDR2 SYGVKD.

This clone has a single count. J is TRBJ1-1 and V is TRBV7-6; D gene unclear. Trimming pared 5 bases from V and 7 bases from J, leaving 11 bases between. This CDR3 contains 12 residues. Per germline, CDR1 SGHVS and CDR2 FNYEAQ. Here the CDR3 DNA reads TGTGCCAGCAGCCCCGCGGCTAATGAAGCTTTCTTT. This encodes CASSPAANEAFF.

This chain links TRBV6-1 with TRBJ2-6; a weak D match, TRBD1 (5 bases). Trimming pared 2 bases from V and 2 bases from J, leaving 25 bases between. Germline assignment: CDR1 MNHNS and CDR2 SASEGT. The length of the CDR3 is 21 residues. CDR3 sequence: CASSEHEVRQGKLAGANVLTF. The CDR3 nucleotides read TGTGCCAGCAGTGAACATGAGGTACGCCAGGGTAAACTCGCTGGGGCCAACGTCCTGACTTTC.

V is TRBV7-6 and J is TRBJ2-3; 9 bases fit TRBD1. This CDR3 spans 17 amino acids. Per germline, CDR1 SGHVS and CDR2 FNYEAQ. Trimming removed 0 bases from V and 1 base from J; junction bases left unmatched: 5. CDR3 in amino acids: CASSLASGQGRTDTQYF. The CDR3 bases are TGTGCCAGCAGCTTAGCGTCGGGACAGGGACGCACAGATACGCAGTATTTT.

The chain combines TRBV18 with TRBJ1-3; TRBD1 matches at 7 bases. The trim removed 2 bases at V and 3 bases at J, leaving 1 base unmatched. Germline CDR1 KGHSH, CDR2 LQKENI. CDR3 length equals 14 residues. The CDR3 protein is CASSPGTDGNTIYF. The CDR3 bases are TGTGCCAGCTCACCAGGGACAGATGGAAACACCATATATTTT.

The V call is TRBV27, the J call TRBJ1-1; unclear D gene. This CDR3 contains 17 residues. From germline, CDR1 is MNHEY and CDR2 SMNVEV (reference sequence). Trimming took off 3 bases at V and 0 bases at J, with 17 bases between the two ends. The CDR3: CASSLFPKTLVNTEAFF. Here the CDR3 DNA reads TGTGCCAGCAGTTTGTTCCCGAAAACGTTGGTGAACACTGAAGCTTTCTTT.

The chain is built from TRBV27 and TRBJ1-4, with D maybe TRBD1 (6 bases). Germline lookup yields CDR1 MNHEY and CDR2 SMNVEV (reference sequence). The V end lost 3 bases, the J end lost 5 bases, and 10 bases lay between the germline ends. The CDR3 totals 14 residues. In nucleotides, the CDR3 is TGTGCCAGCAGTTTCCGGGGGCGGAATGAAAAACTGTTTTTT. It codes for CASSFRGRNEKLFF.

The chain is built from TRBV15 and TRBJ2-1, with 7 bases aligning to TRBD1. Trimming took 4 bases from V and 6 from J; bases not matched to a gene: 3. The germline V gene has CDR1 LNHNV and CDR2 YYDKDF (reference sequence). This CDR3 spans 13 amino acids. The CDR3 protein is CATSMTGINEQFF. The CDR3 DNA follows: TGTGCCACCAGCATGACAGGGATCAATGAGCAGTTCTTC.

V and J are TRBV7-9 and TRBJ2-1; D might be TRBD2 (6 bases). Germline V gives CDR1 SEHNR, CDR2 FQNEAQ (reference sequence). V lost 2 bases and J lost 9, with 11 bases in between. This CDR3 has 13 residues. The DNA of the CDR3 is TGTGCCAGCAGCTTATCCGGGAGACGTGAGCAGTTCTTC. Its protein is CASSLSGRREQFF.

The chain employs TRBV5-4 and TRBJ2-7; possible D gene TRBD2, 6 bases. V was pared by 4 bases and J by 6 bases, with 17 bases between. The CDR3 is 14 amino acids. Germline-derived CDR1 and CDR2 are SGHNT and YYREEE (reference sequence). The CDR3: CASSRNPGLSEQYF. The CDR3 DNA reads as TGTGCCAGCAGCAGAAATCCGGGACTTTCCGAGCAGTACTTC.

This chain uses TRBV28 with TRBJ1-4; D is ambiguous. The CDR3 runs 15 residues. Trimming shortened V by 6 bases and J by 0 bases, and 11 bases separated the two germline ends. Germline V gives CDR1 MDHEN, CDR2 SYDVKM. CDR3 coding DNA: TGTGCCAGCAGATTGATCAGTGCAACTAATGAAAAACTGTTTTTT. Residues: CASRLISATNEKLFF.

The V call is TRBV19, the J call TRBJ2-7, with D unclear. V was shortened by 5 bases and J by 2 bases, with 13 bases between the two germline ends. Germline loops: CDR1 LNHDA, CDR2 SQIVND (reference sequence). The CDR3 loop spans 14 amino acids. The CDR3 region is CASSADWLAYEQYF. CDR3 in DNA: TGTGCCAGTAGTGCAGACTGGCTAGCCTACGAGCAGTACTTC.

This clone was observed once. CDR3: CASSTPGQGDYEQYF. The CDR3 DNA is TGTGCCAGCAGCACACCGGGACAGGGGGACTACGAGCAGTACTTC. The rearrangement joins TRBV11-2 to TRBJ2-7, with 11 positions matching TRBD1. Per germline, CDR1 SGHAT and CDR2 FQNNGV. The V gene end was trimmed by 5 bases and the J gene end by 3 bases; junction bases not matched to a gene: 6. The CDR3 extends over 15 amino acids.

This chain joins TRBV7-6 and TRBJ1-4; TRBD1 matches at 10 bases. Germline trimming cut 3 bases from V and 7 bases from J; bases unmatched to any gene: 5. The CDR3 has 15 amino acids. The germline V gene has CDR1 SGHVS and CDR2 FNYEAQ. CDR3 region: CASSFPGQGGEKLFF. The CDR3, as DNA: TGTGCCAGCAGCTTCCCCGGACAGGGGGGTGAAAAACTGTTTTTT.

V is TRBV4-1 and J is TRBJ2-5, with 7 bases identical to TRBD1. This CDR3 comprises 16 residues. The J segment lost 2 bases and the V segment lost 0 bases, leaving 6 bases of the junction unmatched. The germline CDR1 and CDR2 sequences are MGHRA and YSYEKL. CDR3 region: CASSQDWGQRQETQYF. CDR3 in DNA: TGCGCCAGCAGCCAAGATTGGGGACAGAGGCAAGAGACCCAGTACTTC.

J is TRBJ2-1 and V is TRBV29-1; unclear D gene. Germline V lookup: CDR1 SQVTM, CDR2 ANQGSEA. The CDR3 contains 13 residues. The V gene lost 5 bases and the J gene lost 9 bases, with 17 bases spanning the gap. CDR3 sequence: CSVSGPNRREQFF. As DNA, the CDR3 is TGCAGCGTTTCTGGGCCGAACCGTCGTGAGCAGTTCTTC.

This chain joins TRBV5-6 and TRBJ2-5; the D gene is possibly TRBD2 (6 bases). There are 13 residues in the CDR3. Trimming took 4 bases from V and 5 from J, leaving 12 bases between them. Germline-derived CDR1 and CDR2 are SGHDT and YYEEEE. CDR3 sequence reads: CASSLSGWETQYF. The DNA for the CDR3 is TGTGCCAGCAGCCTCAGCGGGTGGGAGACCCAGTACTTC.

Only a few counts were recorded for this clone. The chain employs TRBV2 and TRBJ2-2, with a possible D match to TRBD2 (5 bases). Germline V gene lookup returns CDR1 SNHLY and CDR2 FYNNEI. V lost 4 bases to trimming and J lost 1 base, with 7 bases between them. This CDR3 is 14 amino acids long. CDR3 DNA: TGTGCCAGCAGTGTCCGGGAGAACACCGGGGAGCTGTTTTTT. Encoded protein: CASSVRENTGELFF.

V gene TRBV6-5 combines with J gene TRBJ2-5, with D maybe TRBD2 (5 bases). This CDR3 comprises 14 residues. CDR1 is MNHEY and CDR2 is SVGAGI in the germline V gene. V lost 7 bases and J lost 1, with 13 bases in between. CDR3 loop: CASKKDFSQETQYF. CDR3 DNA sequence: TGTGCCAGCAAGAAGGACTTTTCCCAAGAGACCCAGTACTTC.

The V gene is TRBV7-2, the J gene TRBJ2-5; weak D call: TRBD2 (5 bases). Germline V gene data show CDR1 as SGHTA and CDR2 as FQGNSA. The CDR3 is made up of 16 amino acids. V dropped 1 base and J dropped 5 bases, with 17 bases sitting between them. In DNA form, the CDR3 reads TGTGCCAGCAGCTTAGTTGCTGAGGTCCGGAGGGAGACCCAGTACTTC. Protein product: CASSLVAEVRRETQYF.